The subject of this entry is one T cell receptor (beta chain). J lost 5 bases, V lost 5 bases, and 4 bases had no gene match. Germline CDR1 and CDR2: SGHRS and YFSETQ. The CDR3 covers 15 residues. As handled by the study authors: Nucleated cell number was recorded as an estimate derived from reference gene primer amplification. TCRdb keeps only in-frame clones here, not all; method: immunoSEQ multiplex PCR. V and J calls and clone size are copied from that table; D and trimming were computed from the DNA. The table lists about 300,000 clones, roughly 90% of them singletons. These data come from a study of blood T cell repertoires in COVID-19. Background on the study: There were acute and convalescent COVID-19 samples, and they came from the United States, Italy and Spain. Nucleic acid was either cDNA or gDNA, and it came from T cells, B-cell-depleted T cells, or PBMCs.

The material sequenced was peripheral blood. The chain uses TRBV5-1 and TRBJ2-2, with TRBD1 matching 12 bases. The receptor was derived from a man aged 18 to 30 who had recovered from COVID-19. The CDR3 spells CASRGTGGKTGELFF. The CDR3 nucleotides are TGCGCCAGCAGGGGGACAGGGGGCAAGACCGGGGAGCTGTTTTTT.